This TCR beta chain was sequenced during a study of cytomegalovirus exposure and HLA in healthy donors. Findings and limits, study-wide: CMV serostatus was the only immune exposure information that was available.

The study ran its PCR with 60 Vbeta and 13 Jbeta primers. Measured with immunoSEQ multiplex PCR; TCRdb has only the in-frame clones, and not every one. Of some 60,000 clones listed, around 81% are singletons. Germline CDR1 GTSNPN, CDR2 SVGIG (reference sequence). V was pared by 5 bases and J by 0 bases, with 5 bases between. This CDR3 region has 13 residues. As concerns this clone: Its antigen is currently unknown.

The origin of this receptor is a male donor in good health and CMV-seronegative. This chain links TRBV30 with TRBJ2-6; D remains ambiguous. The sequenced sample was PBMCs. The CDR3 region is CAWGGSGANVLTF. The CDR3 DNA follows: TGTGCCTGGGGCGGCTCTGGGGCCAACGTCCTGACTTTC.